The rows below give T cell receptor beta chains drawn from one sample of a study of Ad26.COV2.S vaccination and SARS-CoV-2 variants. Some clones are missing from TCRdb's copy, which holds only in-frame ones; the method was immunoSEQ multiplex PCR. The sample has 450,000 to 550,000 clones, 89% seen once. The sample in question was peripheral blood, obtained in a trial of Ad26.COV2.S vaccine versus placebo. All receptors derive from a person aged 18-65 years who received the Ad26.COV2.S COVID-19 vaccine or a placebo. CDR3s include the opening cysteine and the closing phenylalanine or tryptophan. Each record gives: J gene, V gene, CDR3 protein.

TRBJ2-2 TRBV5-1 CASSLDRANTGELFF
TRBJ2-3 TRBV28 CASSFTPPPPDTQYF
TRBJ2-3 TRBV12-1 CASSFWGLAGPSEADTQYF
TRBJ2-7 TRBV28 CASIVGTGGGYEQYF
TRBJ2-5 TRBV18 CASTSGGGGETQYF
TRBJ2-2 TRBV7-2 CASSLVSSRPGELFF
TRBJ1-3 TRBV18 CASSQQIGDNTIYF
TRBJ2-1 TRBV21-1 CASRKTGYAMNEQFF
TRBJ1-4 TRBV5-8 CASSPRLATNEKLFF
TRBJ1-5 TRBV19 CASSIGTGGSQPQHF
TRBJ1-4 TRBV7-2 CASSFQGSGAEKLFF
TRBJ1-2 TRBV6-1 CASSWGANYGYTF
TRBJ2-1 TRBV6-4 CASSPRGNAYNEQFF
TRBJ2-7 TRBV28 CASSPLDRASYEQYF
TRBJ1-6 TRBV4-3 CASSQTTGSSYNSPLHF
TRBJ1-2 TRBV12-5 CASGLGWSYTF
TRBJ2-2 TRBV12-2 CASRFPPRGGHFGRDTGELFF
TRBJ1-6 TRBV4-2 CASSPNDRDIYKGSPLHF
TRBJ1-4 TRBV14 CASSIREGLNEKLFF
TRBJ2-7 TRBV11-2 CASSSYRGGDSYEQYF
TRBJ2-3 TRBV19 CASHHTGNTDTQYF
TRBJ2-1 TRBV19 CASSILDHRGDNEQFF
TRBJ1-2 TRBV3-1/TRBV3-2 CASSQEGQYGYTF
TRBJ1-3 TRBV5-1 CASSLPVRVYSGNTIYF
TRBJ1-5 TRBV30 CAWGLQGNQPQHF
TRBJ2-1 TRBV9 CASSKGPYGDNEQFF
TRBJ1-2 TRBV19 CASNTRATVPSKNYGYTF
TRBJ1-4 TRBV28 CASSPTPPTGVEKLFF
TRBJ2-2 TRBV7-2 CASSLGGVYTGELFF
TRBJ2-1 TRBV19 CASSIRRDLDNEQFF
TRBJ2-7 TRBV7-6 CASSSEGLADEQYF
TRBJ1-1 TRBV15 CATSRGHRMNTEAFF
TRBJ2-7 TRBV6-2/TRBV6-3 CASSLGTGMYEQYF
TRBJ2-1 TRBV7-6 CASSSHHGTGETSGRYNEQFF
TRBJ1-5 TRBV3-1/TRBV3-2 CASSRTPLSNQPQHF
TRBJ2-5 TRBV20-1 CSASPIDWTSGFGETQYF
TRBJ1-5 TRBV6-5 CASTYGDQPQHF